These T cell receptor beta chains were read from a single sample in a study of shared clonotypes between healthy human individuals. Profiling relied on immunoSEQ multiplex PCR, and the TCRdb table lists in-frame clones only, not all of them. This sample has more than 550,000 clones, with around 90% found just once. Sequencing was performed on naive CD8+ T cells sorted from blood. The receptors derive from a man aged 25-40 years in good health. The CDR3 runs from the conserved cysteine through the conserved F or W. Fields, in order: J gene, clone size, D gene, V gene, CDR3 protein, CDR3 DNA. The D gene is left open where the match is weak. Not all rows give a size; the values are once, few, many and, for expanded clones, a class.

TRBJ2-1	NA	NA	TRBV5-6	CASSLEREQFF	TGTGCCAGCAGCTTGGAACGGGAGCAGTTCTTC
TRBJ2-3	NA	NA	TRBV6-6	CASSYSRESSTDTQYF	TGTGCCAGCAGTTACTCTAGGGAGTCTAGCACAGATACGCAGTATTTT
TRBJ2-2	NA	NA	TRBV7-2	CASSSKEDWTGELFF	TGTGCCAGCAGCAGCAAGGAGGATTGGACCGGGGAGCTGTTTTTT
TRBJ2-7	NA	NA	TRBV4-1	CASSQEYTSYEQYF	TGCGCCAGCAGCCAAGAGTACACCTCCTACGAGCAGTACTTC
TRBJ2-7	NA	TRBD1	TRBV23-1	CASSQSGTDYEQYF	TGCGCCAGCAGTCAATCGGGGACAGACTACGAGCAGTACTTC
TRBJ2-1	NA	NA	TRBV6-5	CASSYYRDGNEQFF	TGTGCCAGCAGTTACTATCGGGATGGCAATGAGCAGTTCTTC
TRBJ2-1	NA	NA	TRBV27	CASSLQSSYNEQFF	TGTGCCAGCAGTTTACAAAGCTCCTACAATGAGCAGTTCTTC
TRBJ1-1	NA	NA	TRBV7-9	CASSPSGNTEAFF	TGTGCCAGCAGCCCGTCGGGGAACACTGAAGCTTTCTTT
TRBJ1-2	NA	NA	TRBV11-2	CASSPRGGNYGYTF	TGTGCCAGCAGCCCTCGGGGCGGAAACTATGGCTACACCTTC
TRBJ2-1	NA	TRBD1	TRBV29-1	CSVEGQGGYNEQFF	TGCAGCGTGGAGGGACAGGGAGGGTACAATGAGCAGTTCTTC
TRBJ2-2	NA	TRBD1	TRBV7-8	CASSLRDRFNTGELFF	TGTGCCAGCAGCTTACGGGACAGATTTAACACCGGGGAGCTGTTTTTT
TRBJ2-3	NA	NA	TRBV15	CATSRVTAISTDTQYF	TGTGCCACCAGCAGAGTAACCGCGATTAGCACAGATACGCAGTATTTT
TRBJ2-1	NA	TRBD2	TRBV30	CAWSVLTSGLSYNEQFF	TGTGCCTGGAGTGTACTGACTAGCGGACTGTCCTACAATGAGCAGTTCTTC
TRBJ2-7	NA	TRBD2	TRBV10-1	CASSEGRAGRYEQYF	TGCGCCAGCAGTGAGGGGAGGGCAGGCCGCTACGAGCAGTACTTC
TRBJ2-7	NA	TRBD1	TRBV6-5	CASRPGQGNNKQYF	TGTGCCAGCAGACCGGGACAGGGGAATAACAAGCAGTACTTC
TRBJ2-7	NA	TRBD1	TRBV6-5	CASSFDRESSYEQYF	TGTGCCAGCAGTTTCGACAGGGAGAGCTCCTACGAGCAGTACTTC
TRBJ1-4	NA	NA	TRBV7-2	CASSIGATNEKLFF	TGTGCCAGCTCCATAGGGGCAACTAATGAAAAACTGTTTTTT
TRBJ2-2	NA	NA	TRBV7-9	CASSQSPDRNTGELFF	TGTGCCAGCAGTCAATCCCCGGACAGGAACACCGGGGAGCTGTTTTTT
TRBJ1-2	NA	TRBD1	TRBV6-5	CASSYGGQPYGYTF	TGTGCCAGCAGTTACGGGGGACAGCCCTATGGCTACACCTTC
TRBJ1-4	NA	NA	TRBV4-1	CASSLGTFEEKLFF	TGCGCCAGCAGCCTAGGAACCTTCGAAGAAAAACTGTTTTTT
TRBJ1-4	few	NA	TRBV4-1	CASSLIRREKLFF	TGCGCCAGCAGCCTCATCCGCCGGGAAAAACTGTTTTTT
TRBJ2-1	NA	TRBD2	TRBV5-1	CASSLTREGSYNEQFF	TGCGCCAGCAGCTTAACTCGGGAGGGGTCCTACAATGAGCAGTTCTTC
TRBJ2-1	NA	TRBD1	TRBV5-1	CASTWDRPYNEQFF	TGCGCCAGCACCTGGGACAGACCCTACAATGAGCAGTTCTTC
TRBJ2-1	NA	NA	TRBV28	CASSSSLDSYDYNEQFF	TGTGCCAGCAGTAGTTCTCTAGACAGCTACGATTACAATGAGCAGTTCTTC
TRBJ1-1	NA	NA	TRBV9	CASSVGGPEAFF	TGTGCCAGCAGCGTAGGGGGACCTGAAGCTTTCTTT
TRBJ2-3	NA	NA	TRBV9	CASSSRADTQYF	TGTGCCAGCAGCTCTAGGGCAGATACGCAGTATTTT
TRBJ2-7	NA	NA	TRBV6-1	CASSEASTPGEQYF	TGTGCCAGCAGTGAAGCAAGTACCCCGGGAGAGCAGTACTTC
TRBJ2-3	few	TRBD2	TRBV4-3	CASSQDVGTSGRMVTDTQYF	TGCGCCAGCAGCCAAGATGTGGGAACTAGCGGGAGGATGGTCACAGATACGCAGTATTTT
TRBJ2-3	NA	NA	TRBV6-1	CASNRGTDTQYF	TGTGCCTCGAACAGGGGCACAGATACGCAGTATTTT
TRBJ2-7	NA	NA	TRBV6-1	CASRRDSSTYEQYF	TGTGCCAGCAGGAGGGACTCCTCCACCTACGAGCAGTACTTC
TRBJ2-1	NA	NA	TRBV9	CASSGNGKDGPYNEQFF	TGTGCCAGCAGCGGTAACGGGAAAGACGGTCCCTACAATGAGCAGTTCTTC
TRBJ1-1	NA	NA	TRBV5-1	CASSFPTDMNTEAFF	TGCGCCAGCAGCTTCCCGACGGATATGAACACTGAAGCTTTCTTT
TRBJ2-3	NA	TRBD2	TRBV10-1	CAKTVSGRATDTQYF	TGCGCCAAGACTGTTAGCGGGAGGGCCACAGATACGCAGTATTTT
TRBJ2-7	few	TRBD2	TRBV28	CASSSSGTSYEQYF	TGTGCCAGCAGCAGTAGCGGGACCTCCTACGAGCAGTACTTC
TRBJ2-1	once	TRBD2	TRBV29-1	CSVEALGLAGIYNEQFF	TGCAGCGTTGAAGCACTTGGACTAGCGGGCATTTACAATGAGCAGTTCTTC
TRBJ2-1	NA	TRBD2	TRBV18	CASSPTGGSYNEQFF	TGTGCCAGCTCACCAACGGGAGGCTCCTACAATGAGCAGTTCTTC
TRBJ2-6	few	NA	TRBV6-6	CASSYSPGANVLTF	TGTGCCAGCAGTTACTCTCCTGGGGCCAACGTCCTGACTTTC
TRBJ1-1	NA	NA	TRBV27	CASRLTANTEAFF	TGTGCCAGCAGGTTGACGGCGAACACTGAAGCTTTCTTT
TRBJ2-7	NA	TRBD2	TRBV19	CASERGTIYEQYF	TGTGCCAGTGAGCGGGGGACCATCTACGAGCAGTACTTC
TRBJ2-7	NA	NA	TRBV7-6	CASSLELTYEQYF	TGTGCCAGCAGCTTAGAACTGACCTACGAGCAGTACTTC
TRBJ2-3	NA	NA	TRBV7-2	CASSSSTAENTDTQYF	TGTGCCAGCAGCTCCTCCACGGCGGAGAACACAGATACGCAGTATTTT
TRBJ2-7	NA	NA	TRBV4-1	CASSQVGGQPPSYEQYF	TGCGCCAGCAGCCAAGTGGGGGGACAGCCGCCTTCCTACGAGCAGTACTTC
TRBJ2-3	NA	NA	TRBV5-4	CASSLAPGGTDTQYF	TGTGCCAGCAGCTTGGCCCCTGGAGGCACAGATACGCAGTATTTT
TRBJ2-7	NA	TRBD1	TRBV27	CASSSQTGGSSYEQYF	TGTGCCAGCAGTTCCCAAACAGGGGGCTCGTCCTACGAGCAGTACTTC
TRBJ1-1	once	TRBD1	TRBV6-1	CASTLFTGGNTEAFF	TGTGCCAGCACTCTATTCACAGGGGGCAACACTGAAGCTTTCTTT
TRBJ1-1	NA	NA	TRBV5-4	CASSYEHGNTEAFF	TGTGCCAGCAGCTATGAGCACGGGAACACTGAAGCTTTCTTT
TRBJ1-3	NA	NA	TRBV6-6	CASSLRAGGNTIYF	TGTGCCAGCAGTTTACGGGCAGGTGGAAACACCATATATTTT
TRBJ2-7	NA	TRBD1	TRBV4-1	CASSQIHRDRTYEQYF	TGCGCCAGCAGCCAAATACACCGGGACAGAACCTACGAGCAGTACTTC
TRBJ1-4	NA	NA	TRBV27	CASSTQGLDEKLFF	TGTGCCAGCAGTACCCAGGGCCTGGATGAAAAACTGTTTTTT
TRBJ2-5	NA	TRBD1	TRBV27	CASSHDGTGWQETQYF	TGTGCCAGCAGCCACGACGGGACAGGATGGCAAGAGACCCAGTACTTC
TRBJ2-1	NA	TRBD2	TRBV6-6	CASSYPTSESYNEQFF	TGTGCCAGCAGTTACCCCACTAGCGAGTCCTACAATGAGCAGTTCTTC
TRBJ2-1	NA	NA	TRBV6-5	CASSYSHKDEQFF	TGTGCCAGCAGTTACTCCCATAAGGATGAGCAGTTCTTC
TRBJ1-1	NA	NA	TRBV5-6	CASSLTAMNTEAFF	TGTGCCAGCAGCCTGACAGCGATGAACACTGAAGCTTTCTTT
TRBJ2-1	NA	TRBD1	TRBV9	CASSASGQVSNEQFF	TGTGCCAGCAGCGCGTCGGGACAGGTTAGCAATGAGCAGTTCTTC
TRBJ2-3	NA	NA	TRBV7-9	CASSLGTDTQYF	TGTGCCAGCAGCTTGGGGACAGATACGCAGTATTTT